This TCR beta chain was documented in a study of T cells in Graves' hyperthyroidism and ophthalmopathy. Across the whole study: Upon initial diagnosis and before any treatment, peripheral blood was collected.

In its sample, this clonotype was seen many times. The CDR3 extends over 19 amino acids. Trimming took 2 bases from V and 3 from J, leaving 23 bases between them. Per the germline V gene, CDR1 is LGHDT and CDR2 is YNNKEL (reference sequence). Researchers barred patients who had uncontrolled infection, other autoimmune disease, pregnancy or lactation. Researchers took RNA transcripts and amplified the TCR beta CDR3 regions from them. In the first-round RT-PCR of the TCR CDR3, the HTBI primer set was used. TCRdb independently ran MiXCR on the multiplex PCR reads; one entry per CDR3 protein. The sample has hundreds of thousands of distinct CDR3 sequences, approximately 15% seen once.

V is TRBV3-1 and J is TRBJ2-1, with D possibly TRBD1 on 6 matching bases. The sequenced sample consisted of blood. This TCR was sampled from a woman aged 40 to 50 with Graves' ophthalmopathy. CDR3 residues: CASSQRLSRTQGGYNEQFF. CDR3 nucleotide sequence: TGTGCCAGCAGCCAAAGGCTTAGTAGGACCCAAGGGGGCTACAATGAGCAGTTCTTC.